The present TCR beta chain was sequenced within a study of blood T cell repertoires in COVID-19. For the study at large: In each case, the material was cDNA or gDNA derived from T cells, B-cell-depleted T cells, or PBMCs.

Germline CDR1 is MNHEY and CDR2 is SVGEGT. Trimming cost V 6 bases and J 6 bases; bases outside gene matches: 20. The CDR3 covers 17 residues. As handled by the study authors: Nucleated cell number was recorded as an estimate derived from reference gene primer amplification. Method: immunoSEQ multiplex PCR; TCRdb's copy keeps in-frame clones and lacks some. The V and J calls and clone size were taken over from that table, and D and trimming were inferred from the DNA. Found here are over 120,000 clones, 85% to 90% of them singletons; the top ten hold around 38%. This TCR derives from a man aged 50-60 years who had recovered from COVID-19. This rearrangement joins TRBV6-2 or TRBV6-3 to TRBJ2-7; TRBD2 matches at 7 bases. The material sequenced was peripheral blood. CDR3 loop: CASSQPYASGNLAEQYF. CDR3 coding DNA: TGTGCCAGCAGCCAACCCTACGCAAGCGGGAATCTGGCCGAGCAGTACTTC.